Below are 11 T cell receptor beta chains sequenced from a single sample in a study of blood T cells in healthy people across ages. Then a second PCR, running about 7 to 11 cycles, was carried out with a sample-barcoded 5' primer and a J-beta primer mix. TCRdb recomputed calls from the 5' RACE reads with MiXCR, one row per CDR3 protein. The sample has 1.6 million or so distinct CDR3 sequences; 30% to 40% are singletons. Material for sequencing was blood. These receptors originate from a woman younger than 45 in good health.

The chain combines TRBV20-1 with TRBJ1-2; D might be TRBD1 (6 bases). Germline-derived CDR1 and CDR2 are DFQATT and SNEGSKA (reference sequence). The CDR3 is 12 amino acids. Trimming removed 0 bases from V and 4 bases from J, with 6 bases in between. CDR3 loop: CSARETGYGYTF. The CDR3 DNA reads TGCAGTGCTAGAGAGACAGGCTATGGCTACACCTTC.

The chain joins TRBV28 to TRBJ1-3, with 8 bases lining up with TRBD1. The CDR3 consists of 13 residues. V lost 6 bases, J lost 3 bases, and 1 base stayed unmatched. The germline gives CDR1 MDHEN, CDR2 SYDVKM. CDR3 in amino acids: CASRQGVGNTIYF. The CDR3 DNA sequence: TGTGCCAGCAGACAGGGGGTTGGAAACACCATATATTTT.

This clonotype has at least ten counts. The V and J genes are TRBV10-3 and TRBJ1-2; D is ambiguous. The V end was cut by 3 bases, the J end by 2 bases, with 10 bases between. CDR3 length: 14 amino acids. CDR1 and CDR2 from the germline V gene are ENHRY and SYGVKD. In nucleotides, the CDR3 is TGTGCCATCAGTGACCTGACAACGAACTATGGCTACACCTTC. It specifies CAISDLTTNYGYTF.

J is TRBJ2-7 and V is TRBV15, with D hard to call. Trimming took off 1 base at V and 7 bases at J, with 11 bases between the two ends. There are 13 residues in the CDR3. Germline V gene lookup returns CDR1 LNHNV and CDR2 YYDKDF (reference sequence). CDR3 DNA sequence: TGTGCCACCAGCAGAGTGCCGATCGGAGAGCAGTACTTC. Translated: CATSRVPIGEQYF.

This sequence joins TRBV15 and TRBJ2-7; 9 nucleotides match TRBD2. The CDR3 is 15 amino acids. The V gene's germline CDR1 is LNHNV and CDR2 YYDKDF (reference sequence). V lost 1 base and J lost 4; bases outside the gene matches: 5. The CDR3 protein is CATSRVGSGSYEQYF. The CDR3 region has the DNA TGTGCCACCAGCAGAGTCGGTAGCGGGAGTTACGAGCAGTACTTC. Full variable domain (missing parts from reference TRBV15 and TRBJ2-7): DAMVIQNPRYQVTQFGKPVTLSCSQTLNHNVMYWYQQKSSQAPKLLFHYYDKDFNNEADTPDNFQSRRPNTSFCFLDIRSPGLGDTAMYLCATSRVGSGSYEQYFGPGTRLTVT.

V and J are TRBV21-1 and TRBJ2-7. TRBV21-1 is a pseudogene segment. The CDR3 is made up of 14 amino acids. This chain's CDR3 is CASQRQGRTYEQYF. The DNA of the CDR3 is TGTGCCAGCCAAAGGCAGGGGAGAACCTACGAGCAGTACTTC.

Concerning this clonotype: This may stem from a read error, because a much larger clone lies one nucleotide away. V gene TRBV5-1 combines with J gene TRBJ2-7; no definite D call. Trimming took 2 bases from V and 6 from J, leaving 12 bases between them. The CDR3 consists of 13 residues. The germline V gene has CDR1 SGHRS and CDR2 YFSETQ. CDR3 sequence reads: CASSFGPAGEQYF. The CDR3 DNA is TGCGCCAGCAGCTTCGGGCCTGCAGGCGAGCAGTACTTC.

The chain joins TRBV3-1 to TRBJ2-7; D is uncertain. This CDR3 region has 13 residues. Between the trimmed V and J ends, which lost 6 bases and 5 bases, there was a span of 14 bases. Germline V gives CDR1 LGHDT, CDR2 YNNKEL (reference sequence). The CDR3 protein is CASREWNGHEQYF. The CDR3 region has the DNA TGTGCCAGCAGAGAATGGAATGGACACGAGCAGTACTTC.

V is TRBV9 and J is TRBJ1-6; D is undetermined. Germline CDR1 SGDLS, CDR2 YYNGEE. V was cut by 0 bases and J by 4 bases, with 5 bases left in between. The CDR3 runs to 14 residues. The CDR3 protein is CASSVVGYNSPLHF. CDR3 DNA sequence: TGTGCCAGCAGCGTAGTGGGTTATAATTCACCCCTCCACTTT. The entire variable domain, with the rest obtained from reference TRBV9 and TRBJ1-6, is as follows: DSGVTQTPKHLITATGQRVTLRCSPRSGDLSVYWYQQSLDQGLQFLIQYYNGEERAKGNILERFSAQQFPDLHSELNLSSLELGDSALYFCASSVVGYNSPLHFGNGTRLTVT.

Only a few counts were recorded for this clonotype. V usage is TRBV4-1 and J usage is TRBJ2-7, with D possibly TRBD1 on 5 matching bases. Trimming took 5 bases from V and 1 from J, leaving 15 bases between them. CDR1 is MGHRA, CDR2 YSYEKL, per germline. The CDR3 totals 15 residues. CDR3 loop: CASSYLQGQSYEQYF. Here the CDR3 DNA reads TGCGCCAGCAGCTACCTTCAGGGCCAGTCCTACGAGCAGTACTTC.

This clonotype came up a few times. In nucleotides, the CDR3 is TGTGCCAGCAGTACGGGACTACGACTAGAGACCCAGTACTTC. The encoded protein is CASSTGLRLETQYF. The chain has TRBV27 and TRBJ2-5; 7 nucleotides align to TRBD2. The CDR3 spans 14 residues. Trimming at V came to 5 bases and at J to 4 bases, leaving 7 bases not matched to a gene. The germline gives CDR1 MNHEY, CDR2 SMNVEV (reference sequence).